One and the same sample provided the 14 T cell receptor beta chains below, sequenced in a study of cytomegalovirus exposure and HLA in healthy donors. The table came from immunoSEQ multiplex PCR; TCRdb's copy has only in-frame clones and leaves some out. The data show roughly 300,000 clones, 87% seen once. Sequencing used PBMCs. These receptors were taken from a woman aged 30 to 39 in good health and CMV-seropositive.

The CDR3 bases are TGTGCCAGCAGCTTAGACATCTATGGCTACACCTTC. As protein: CASSLDIYGYTF. The chain links TRBV7-8 to TRBJ1-2; D remains unclear. This CDR3 contains 12 residues. Germline lookup yields CDR1 SGHVS and CDR2 FQNEAQ. The V end lost 1 base, the J end lost 4 bases, and 4 bases lay between the germline ends.

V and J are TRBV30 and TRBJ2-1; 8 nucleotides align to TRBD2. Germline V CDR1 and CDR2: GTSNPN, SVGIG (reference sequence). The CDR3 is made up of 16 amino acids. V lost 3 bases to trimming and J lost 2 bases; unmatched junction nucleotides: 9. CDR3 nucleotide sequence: TGTGCCTGGAGAAATCGAGCGGGAGTCCCCTACAATGAGCAGTTCTTC. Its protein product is CAWRNRAGVPYNEQFF.

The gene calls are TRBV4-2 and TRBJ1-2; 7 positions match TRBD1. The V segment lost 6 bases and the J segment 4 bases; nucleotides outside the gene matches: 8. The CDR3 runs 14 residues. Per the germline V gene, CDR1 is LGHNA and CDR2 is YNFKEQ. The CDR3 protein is CASRSDRDSYGYTF. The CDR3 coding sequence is TGTGCCAGCAGGAGCGACCGGGACAGCTATGGCTACACCTTC.

CDR3 sequence (DNA): TGTGCCAGCAGGGCCGACAGGGAAGAGACCCAGTACTTC. Translated, it gives CASRADREETQYF. The J gene is TRBJ2-5, the V gene TRBV25-1; 7 bases map to TRBD1. Trimming cost V 6 bases and J 3 bases; bases outside gene matches: 4. Germline lookup yields CDR1 MGHDK and CDR2 SYGVNS. The CDR3 has 13 residues.

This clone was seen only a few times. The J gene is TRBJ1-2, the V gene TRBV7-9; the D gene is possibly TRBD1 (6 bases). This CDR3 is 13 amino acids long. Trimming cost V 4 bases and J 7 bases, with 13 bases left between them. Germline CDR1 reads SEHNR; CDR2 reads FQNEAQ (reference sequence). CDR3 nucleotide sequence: TGTGCCAGCAGCTCCGGGACACACATTGGCTACACCTTC. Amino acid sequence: CASSSGTHIGYTF. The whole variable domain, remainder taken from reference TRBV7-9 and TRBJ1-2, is DTGVSQNPRHKITKRGQNVTFRCDPISEHNRLYWYRQTLGQGPEFLTYFQNEAQLEKSRLLSDRFSAERPKGSFSTLEIQRTEQGDSAMYLCASSSGTHIGYTFGSGTRLTVV.

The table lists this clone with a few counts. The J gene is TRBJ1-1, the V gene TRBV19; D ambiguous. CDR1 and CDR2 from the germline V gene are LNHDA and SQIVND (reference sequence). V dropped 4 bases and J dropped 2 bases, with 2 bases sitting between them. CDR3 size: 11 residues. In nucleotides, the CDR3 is TGTGCCAGTAGTACAAACACTGAAGCTTTCTTT. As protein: CASSTNTEAFF.

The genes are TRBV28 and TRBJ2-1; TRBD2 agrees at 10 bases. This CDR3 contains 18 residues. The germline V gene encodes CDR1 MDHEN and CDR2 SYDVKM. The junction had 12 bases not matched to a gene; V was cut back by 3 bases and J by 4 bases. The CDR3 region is CASSLPVNLAGVYNEQFF. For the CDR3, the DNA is TGTGCCAGCAGTTTGCCCGTGAATCTAGCGGGGGTTTACAATGAGCAGTTCTTC.

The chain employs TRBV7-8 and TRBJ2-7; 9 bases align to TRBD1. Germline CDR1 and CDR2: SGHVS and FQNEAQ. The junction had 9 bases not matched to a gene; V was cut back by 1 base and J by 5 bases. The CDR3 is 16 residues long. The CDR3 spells CASSLGAGTGTHEQYF. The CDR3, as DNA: TGTGCCAGCAGCTTAGGGGCCGGGACAGGGACCCACGAGCAGTACTTC.

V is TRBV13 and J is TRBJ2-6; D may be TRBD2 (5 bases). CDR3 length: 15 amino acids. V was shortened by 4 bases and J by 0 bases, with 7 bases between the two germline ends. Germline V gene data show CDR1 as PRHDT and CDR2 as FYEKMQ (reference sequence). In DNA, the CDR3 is TGTGCCAGCAGCTCACGGGGCTCTGGGGCCAACGTCCTGACTTTC. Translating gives CASSSRGSGANVLTF.

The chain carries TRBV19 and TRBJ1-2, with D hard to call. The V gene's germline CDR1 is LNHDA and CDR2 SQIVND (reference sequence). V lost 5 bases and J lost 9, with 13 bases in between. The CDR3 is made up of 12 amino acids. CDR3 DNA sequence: TGTGCCAGTAGTGGCCTGCTAACTCGCTACACCTTC. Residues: CASSGLLTRYTF.

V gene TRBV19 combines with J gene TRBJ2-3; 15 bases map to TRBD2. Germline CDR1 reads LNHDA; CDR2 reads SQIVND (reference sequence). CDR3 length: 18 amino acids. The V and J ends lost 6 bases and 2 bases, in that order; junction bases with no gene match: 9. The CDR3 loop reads CASSHGTSGRSPTDTQYF. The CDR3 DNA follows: TGTGCCAGTAGCCATGGGACTAGCGGGAGGTCCCCCACAGATACGCAGTATTTT.

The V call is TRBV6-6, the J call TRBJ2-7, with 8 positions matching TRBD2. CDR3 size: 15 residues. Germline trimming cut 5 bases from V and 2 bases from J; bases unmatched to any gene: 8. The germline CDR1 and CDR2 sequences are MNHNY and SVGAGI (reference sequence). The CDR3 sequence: CASSPQAGGAYEQYF. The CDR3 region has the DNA TGTGCCAGCAGTCCCCAGGCGGGGGGCGCCTACGAGCAGTACTTC.

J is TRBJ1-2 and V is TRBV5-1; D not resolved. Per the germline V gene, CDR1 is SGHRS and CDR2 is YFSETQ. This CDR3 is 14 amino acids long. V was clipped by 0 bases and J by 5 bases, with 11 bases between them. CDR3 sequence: CASSLAAGLYGYTF. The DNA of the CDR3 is TGCGCCAGCAGCTTGGCGGCCGGTCTTTATGGCTACACCTTC.

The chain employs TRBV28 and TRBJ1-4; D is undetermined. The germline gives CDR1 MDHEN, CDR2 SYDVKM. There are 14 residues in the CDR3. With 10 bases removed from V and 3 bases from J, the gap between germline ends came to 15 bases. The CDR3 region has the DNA TGTGCCATCCGCCGGGATGTGGCTAATGAAAAACTGTTTTTT. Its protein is CAIRRDVANEKLFF.